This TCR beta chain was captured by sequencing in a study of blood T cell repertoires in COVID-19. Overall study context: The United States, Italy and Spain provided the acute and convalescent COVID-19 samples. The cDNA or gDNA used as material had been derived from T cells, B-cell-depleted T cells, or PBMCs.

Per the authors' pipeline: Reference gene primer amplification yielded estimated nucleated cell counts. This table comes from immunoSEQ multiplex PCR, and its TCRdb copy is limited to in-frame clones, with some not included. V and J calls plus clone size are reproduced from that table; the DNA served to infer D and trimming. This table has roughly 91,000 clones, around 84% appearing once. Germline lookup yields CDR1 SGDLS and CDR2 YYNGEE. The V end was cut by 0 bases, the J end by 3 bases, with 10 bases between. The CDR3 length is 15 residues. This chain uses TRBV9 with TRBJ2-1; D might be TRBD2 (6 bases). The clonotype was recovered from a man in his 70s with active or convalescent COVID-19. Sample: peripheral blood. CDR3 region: CASSVAERVYNEQFF. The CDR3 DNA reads TGTGCCAGCAGCGTAGCTGAGCGGGTCTACAATGAGCAGTTCTTC.